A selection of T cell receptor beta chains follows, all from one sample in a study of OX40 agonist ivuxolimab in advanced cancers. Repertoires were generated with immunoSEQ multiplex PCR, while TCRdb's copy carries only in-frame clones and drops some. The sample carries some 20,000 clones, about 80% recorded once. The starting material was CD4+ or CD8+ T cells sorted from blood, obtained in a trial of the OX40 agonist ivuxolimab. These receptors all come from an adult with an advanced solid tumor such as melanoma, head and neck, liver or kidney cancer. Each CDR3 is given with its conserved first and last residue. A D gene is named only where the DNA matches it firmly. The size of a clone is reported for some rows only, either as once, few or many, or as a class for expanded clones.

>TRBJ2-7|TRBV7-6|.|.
CASSGPGGKSYEQYF
TGTGCCAGCAGCGGGCCTGGGGGAAAATCCTACGAGCAGTACTTC
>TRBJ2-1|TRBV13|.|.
CASRPGGKGPEQFF
TGTGCCAGCAGGCCAGGGGGGAAGGGTCCTGAGCAGTTCTTC
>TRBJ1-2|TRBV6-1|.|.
CASSLERGAYGYTF
TGTGCCAGCAGTCTCGAGCGGGGGGCTTATGGCTACACCTTC
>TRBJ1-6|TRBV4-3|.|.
CASSQDLVRRALHF
TGCGCCAGCAGCCAAGATCTTGTCCGCAGGGCCCTCCACTTT
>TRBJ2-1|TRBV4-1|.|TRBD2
CASSQDGAGGGNNEQFF
TGCGCCAGCAGCCAAGACGGGGCGGGGGGTGGTAACAATGAGCAGTTCTTC
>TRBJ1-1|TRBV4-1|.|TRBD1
CASSQQIDRATEAFF
TGCGCCAGCAGCCAACAGATTGACAGGGCCACTGAAGCTTTCTTT
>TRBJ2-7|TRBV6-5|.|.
CASRPGVSVDEQYF
TGTGCCAGCAGACCCGGGGTGTCGGTCGACGAGCAGTACTTC
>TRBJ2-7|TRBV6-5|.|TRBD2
CASSPGLAGFYEQYF
TGTGCCAGCAGCCCGGGACTAGCGGGTTTCTACGAGCAGTACTTC
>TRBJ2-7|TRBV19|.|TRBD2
CASSIQASGNNYEQYF
TGTGCCAGTAGTATCCAGGCCAGCGGGAATAACTACGAGCAGTACTTC
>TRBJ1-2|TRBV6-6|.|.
CASSPGAYGYTF
TGTGCCAGCAGTCCCGGGGCTTATGGCTACACCTTC
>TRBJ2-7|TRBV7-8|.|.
CASSLVGDSINEQYF
TGTGCCAGCAGCTTAGTGGGCGACAGTATCAACGAGCAGTACTTC
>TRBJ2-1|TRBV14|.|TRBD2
CASSRWGLGNEQFF
TGTGCCAGCAGCCGCTGGGGACTAGGGAATGAGCAGTTCTTC
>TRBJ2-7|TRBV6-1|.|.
CASSVLAGPTYEQYF
TGTGCCAGCAGTGTACTAGCAGGGCCCACCTACGAGCAGTACTTC
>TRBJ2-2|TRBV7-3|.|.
CASSSSPANTGELFF
TGTGCCAGCAGCTCCAGCCCCGCGAACACCGGGGAGCTGTTTTTT
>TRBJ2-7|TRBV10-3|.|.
CAISEDYEQYF
TGTGCCATCAGTGAGGACTACGAGCAGTACTTC
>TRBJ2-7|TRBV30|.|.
CAWAGQVYEQYF
TGTGCCTGGGCGGGACAAGTCTACGAGCAGTACTTC
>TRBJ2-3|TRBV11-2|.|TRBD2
CASSLKASGSPTDTQYF
TGTGCCAGCAGCTTAAAGGCTAGCGGGTCCCCCACAGATACGCAGTATTTT
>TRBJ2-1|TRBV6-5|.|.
CASRRPDRYNEQFF
TGTGCCAGCAGACGCCCAGACAGGTACAATGAGCAGTTCTTC
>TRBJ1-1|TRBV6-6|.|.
CASSYSPWNTEAFF
TGTGCCAGCAGTTACTCCCCGTGGAACACTGAAGCTTTCTTT
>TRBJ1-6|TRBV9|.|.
CASSVEGQSSYNSPLHF
TGTGCCAGCAGCGTAGAAGGACAGAGCTCCTATAATTCACCCCTCCACTTT
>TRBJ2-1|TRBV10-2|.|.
CASSSRPGFSWKYNEQFF
TGCGCCAGCAGCTCCCGCCCGGGATTCTCGTGGAAATACAATGAGCAGTTCTTC
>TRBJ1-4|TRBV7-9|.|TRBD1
CASSLTGVNEKLFF
TGTGCCAGCAGCCTGACAGGGGTTAATGAAAAACTGTTTTTT
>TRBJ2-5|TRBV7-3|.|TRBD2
CASRASGSGETQYF
TGTGCCAGCAGGGCTAGCGGGAGCGGAGAGACCCAGTACTTC
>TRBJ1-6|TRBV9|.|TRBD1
CASSGNRGRDSPLHF
TGTGCCAGCAGCGGAAACAGGGGGCGAGATTCACCCCTCCACTTT
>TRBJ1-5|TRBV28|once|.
CASSPNQPQHF
TGTGCCAGCAGTCCCAATCAGCCCCAGCATTTT
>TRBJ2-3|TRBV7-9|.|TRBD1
CASSQGQGGTDTQYF
TGTGCCAGCAGCCAGGGACAGGGAGGCACAGATACGCAGTATTTT
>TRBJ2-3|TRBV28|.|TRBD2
CASSLSGSRSDTQYF
TGTGCCAGCAGCCTTAGCGGGAGCAGATCAGATACGCAGTATTTT
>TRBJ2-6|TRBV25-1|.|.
CATASSGANVLTF
TGTGCCACCGCAAGCTCTGGGGCCAACGTCCTGACTTTC
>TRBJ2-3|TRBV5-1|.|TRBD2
CASSLGASGGHTSTDTQYF
TGCGCCAGCAGCTTGGGTGCTAGCGGGGGGCACACTAGCACAGATACGCAGTATTTT
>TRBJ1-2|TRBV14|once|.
CASSQAGNYGYTF
TGTGCCAGCAGCCAAGCTGGTAACTATGGCTACACCTTC
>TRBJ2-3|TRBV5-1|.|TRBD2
CASSLDGGTDTQYF
TGCGCCAGCAGCTTGGACGGGGGGACAGATACGCAGTATTTT
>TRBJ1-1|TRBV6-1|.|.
CASRTGTMNTEAFF
TGTGCCAGCAGGACGGGGACAATGAACACTGAAGCTTTCTTT
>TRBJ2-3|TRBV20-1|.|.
CSAGDTQYF
TGCAGTGCGGGTGATACGCAGTATTTT
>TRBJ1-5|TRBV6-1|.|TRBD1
CASSDRDRGNQPQHF
TGTGCCAGCAGTGATAGGGACAGGGGCAATCAGCCCCAGCATTTT
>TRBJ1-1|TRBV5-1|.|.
CASSPRRDTEAFF
TGCGCCAGCAGCCCCAGACGGGACACTGAAGCTTTCTTT
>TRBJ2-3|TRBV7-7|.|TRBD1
CASSLQGALTDTQYF
TGTGCTAGCAGCTTACAGGGGGCTCTCACAGATACGCAGTATTTT
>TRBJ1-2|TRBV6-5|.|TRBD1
CASRPTTGAYGYTF
TGTGCCAGCAGACCCACGACAGGGGCCTATGGCTACACCTTC
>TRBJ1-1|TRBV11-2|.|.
CASSFANNGEAFF
TGTGCCAGCAGCTTCGCGAATAACGGTGAAGCTTTCTTT
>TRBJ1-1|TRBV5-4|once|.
CASSFPGLNTEAFF
TGTGCCAGCAGCTTCCCGGGATTGAACACTGAAGCTTTCTTT
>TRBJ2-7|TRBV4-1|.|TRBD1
CASSQGDSTYEQYF
TGCGCCAGCAGCCAAGGGGACAGTACCTACGAGCAGTACTTC
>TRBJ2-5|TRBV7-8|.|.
CASSLRETQETQYF
TGTGCCAGCAGCTTAAGAGAGACCCAAGAGACCCAGTACTTC
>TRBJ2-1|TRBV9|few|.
CASSFRVDPYNEQFF
TGTGCCAGCAGCTTCAGGGTTGACCCCTACAATGAGCAGTTCTTC
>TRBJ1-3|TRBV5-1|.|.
CASSLRWGPGNTIYF
TGCGCCAGCAGCTTAAGGTGGGGACCTGGAAACACCATATATTTT
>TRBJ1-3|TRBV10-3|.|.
CAISERQGLSGNTIYF
TGTGCCATCAGTGAGCGGCAGGGTCTAAGTGGAAACACCATATATTTT
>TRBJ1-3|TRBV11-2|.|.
CASSLGVDSSGNTIYF
TGTGCCAGCAGCTTAGGGGTGGACAGCTCTGGAAACACCATATATTTT
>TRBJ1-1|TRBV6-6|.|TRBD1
CASIHRGLATEAFF
TGTGCCAGCATACACAGGGGGCTTGCCACTGAAGCTTTCTTT
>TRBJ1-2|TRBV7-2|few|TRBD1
CASSLGDRVGGYTF
TGTGCCAGCAGCCTAGGGGACAGGGTAGGCGGCTACACCTTC
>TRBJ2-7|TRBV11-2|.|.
CASSLAGPTYEQYF
TGTGCCAGCAGCTTAGCGGGGCCGACCTACGAGCAGTACTTC
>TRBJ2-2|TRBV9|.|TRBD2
CASSSSGTATTGELFF
TGTGCCAGCAGCTCTAGCGGTACAGCGACTACCGGGGAGCTGTTTTTT
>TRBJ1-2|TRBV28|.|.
CASSLRVYGYTF
TGTGCCAGCAGTTTAAGGGTTTATGGCTACACCTTC
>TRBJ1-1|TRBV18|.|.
CASSQVGGTEAFF
TGTGCCAGCTCCCAGGTTGGGGGGACTGAAGCTTTCTTT
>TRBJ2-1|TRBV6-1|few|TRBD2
CASSATSGGASEQFF
TGTGCCAGCAGTGCGACTAGCGGGGGGGCAAGTGAGCAGTTCTTC
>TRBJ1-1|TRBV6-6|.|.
CASRSMNTEAFF
TGTGCCAGCAGGAGTATGAACACTGAAGCTTTCTTT
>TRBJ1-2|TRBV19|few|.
CASSRGHRGYTF
TGTGCCAGTAGTAGGGGGCACCGCGGCTACACCTTC
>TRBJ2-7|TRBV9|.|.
CASSVGTGSSYEQYF
TGTGCCAGCAGCGTGGGTACAGGGAGCTCCTACGAGCAGTACTTC